This T cell receptor (beta chain) originates from a study of blood T cell repertoires in COVID-19. For the study at large: Nucleic acid was either cDNA or gDNA, and it came from T cells, B-cell-depleted T cells, or PBMCs.

CDR1 and CDR2 (germline): SGHTA, FQGNSA. V lost 5 bases and J 8 bases, leaving 21 bases between the germline ends. The CDR3 extends over 15 amino acids. Original processing notes: It was from reference gene primer amplification that nucleated cell counts were estimated. Measured with immunoSEQ multiplex PCR; TCRdb has only the in-frame clones, and not every one. The D gene and trimming were derived from the DNA, and the V and J assignments and clone size from that table. The sample shows a few hundred thousand clones, roughly 89% of them seen only once. Participant-given clinical history determined each cohort assignment. Two consecutive negative NP/OP PCR tests, clearance, or resolved symptoms defined Cohort 3 recovery.

Sequenced input: PBMCs or T cells enriched from blood (not recorded which). The sequence derives from a woman younger than 45 who had recovered from COVID-19. This chain joins TRBV7-2 and TRBJ1-2, with a tentative D call TRBD1 (6 bases). The CDR3 here is CASSLTGQSREGYTF. The CDR3 DNA reads TGTGCCAGCAGCCTAACCGGACAGTCCCGAGAAGGCTACACCTTC.